These T cell receptor beta chains were read from a single sample in a study of T cell responses to AZD1222 COVID-19 vaccine. The table came from immunoSEQ multiplex PCR; TCRdb's copy has only in-frame clones and leaves some out. This table has about 94,000 clones, 85% appearing once. The sample consisted of peripheral blood, taken 28 days after the second AZD1222 dose. All receptors come from an adult who received the AZD1222 COVID-19 vaccine. CDR3s include the opening cysteine and the closing phenylalanine or tryptophan. D genes are given only for firm matches. Size values are once, few and many counts, or a class for expanded clones, and some rows have none.

TRBJ2-2 | TRBV19 | TRBD1 | NA | TGTGCCAGTAGTGTTCCGGGACAGGGATTTGCCGGGGAGCTGTTTTTT | CASSVPGQGFAGELFF
TRBJ1-2 | TRBV5-6 | NA | few | TGTGCCAGCAGCCCCGACACGGGGGGCTACACCTTC | CASSPDTGGYTF
TRBJ2-5 | TRBV6-6 | NA | NA | TGTGCCAGCAGTTACCTGACGGATCAAGAGACCCAGTACTTC | CASSYLTDQETQYF
TRBJ2-7 | TRBV7-3 | NA | once | TGTGCCAGCAGCTGGGGGCAGGGCGACAGCGAGCAGTACTTC | CASSWGQGDSEQYF
TRBJ2-7 | TRBV28 | NA | NA | TGTGCCAGCAGTTTATCCGGCTACGAGCAGTACTTC | CASSLSGYEQYF
TRBJ1-1 | TRBV28 | TRBD1 | NA | TGTGCCAGCAGCACCCCTGCGACAGGGTTGGGCACTGAAGCTTTCTTT | CASSTPATGLGTEAFF
TRBJ2-6 | TRBV27 | NA | NA | TGTGCCAGCAGGCCCTCTGGGGCCAACGTCCTGACTTTC | CASRPSGANVLTF
TRBJ2-5 | TRBV14 | NA | NA | TGTGCCAGCAGCCGAGGGAACAGGGCGACCTACTTC | CASSRGNRATYF
TRBJ2-7 | TRBV2 | NA | NA | TGTGCCAGCAGTGTCGGCGAGCAGTACTTC | CASSVGEQYF
TRBJ2-7 | TRBV4-1 | TRBD2 | NA | TGCGCCAGCAGCCAAAGACAGCGGGAGGCCGACTACGAGCAGTACTTC | CASSQRQREADYEQYF
TRBJ2-7 | TRBV19 | TRBD1 | NA | TGTGCCAGTAGTATGGGACAGGGGAACTACGAGCAGTACTTC | CASSMGQGNYEQYF
TRBJ1-2 | TRBV2 | TRBD1 | NA | TGTGCCAGCAGTGATATACCTGCAGGGGGCACCTTC | CASSDIPAGGTF
TRBJ2-5 | TRBV7-6 | NA | NA | TGTGCCAGCAGCTTGGGGGCCCCAAAGGCCCAGTACTTC | CASSLGAPKAQYF
TRBJ1-2 | TRBV29-1 | TRBD1 | NA | TGCAGCGTAGCCAGACAGGGAGCTAACTATGGCTACACCTTC | CSVARQGANYGYTF
TRBJ2-3 | TRBV18 | TRBD2 | few | TGTGCCAGCTCACCCAACCGGGGAAGCGGGGGGCGCACAGATACGCAGTATTTT | CASSPNRGSGGRTDTQYF
TRBJ1-2 | TRBV5-1 | TRBD1 | NA | TGCGCCAGCAGCTTGGCCGGTCAGGGGGCAGATGGCTACACCTTC | CASSLAGQGADGYTF